This T cell receptor (beta chain) was identified in a study of cytomegalovirus exposure and HLA in healthy donors. Both 60 Vbeta primers and 13 Jbeta primers went into the PCR. The data were produced by immunoSEQ multiplex PCR, yet TCRdb's version contains in-frame clones alone and is incomplete. This table has tens of thousands of clones, 65% to 80% appearing once. Study-level findings and limits: Later on, an analysis tied roughly 17,000 TCR beta sequences to HLA alleles at 0.05 false discovery rate. Only CMV serostatus was available as immune exposure information. A further, later analysis showed that HLA-associated TCR beta chains (compared with equally common others) were more clonally expanded. Analyzed later, most CMV-associated TCR beta chains appeared HLA-restricted.

This clone was seen once. As yet, its antigen is unknown. Sequenced input: PBMCs. This clonotype was sampled from a young man in good health and CMV-seronegative.

CDR3 amino acids: CASSQGQGRETQYF. CDR3 coding DNA: TGTGCCAGCTCACAGGGACAGGGGAGAGAGACCCAGTACTTC. The chain joins TRBV18 to TRBJ2-5, with TRBD1 identical over 10 bases. The CDR3 sequence is 14 residues long. Germline loops: CDR1 KGHSH, CDR2 LQKENI. V shed 4 bases, J shed 4 bases, and the junction held 3 bases outside the gene matches.